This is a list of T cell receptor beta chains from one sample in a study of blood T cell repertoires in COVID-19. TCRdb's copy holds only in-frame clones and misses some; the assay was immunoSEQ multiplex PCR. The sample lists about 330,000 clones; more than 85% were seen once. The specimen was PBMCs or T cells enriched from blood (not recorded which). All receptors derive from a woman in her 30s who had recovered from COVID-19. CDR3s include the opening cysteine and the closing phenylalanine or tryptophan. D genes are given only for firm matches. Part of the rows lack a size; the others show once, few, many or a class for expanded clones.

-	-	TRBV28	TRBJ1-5	CASSLGGAQPQHF	TGTGCCAGCAGTTTAGGGGGCGCTCAGCCCCAGCATTTT
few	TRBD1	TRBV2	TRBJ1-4	CASSLEGQGGEKLFF	TGTGCCAGCAGTCTAGAGGGACAGGGGGGTGAAAAACTGTTTTTT
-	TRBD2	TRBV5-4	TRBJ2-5	CASRPNPGLAETQYF	TGTGCCAGCAGACCCAACCCGGGACTAGCAGAGACCCAGTACTTC
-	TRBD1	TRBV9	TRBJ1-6	CASSSGQGNSPLHF	TGTGCCAGCAGCTCTGGACAGGGGAATTCACCCCTCCACTTT
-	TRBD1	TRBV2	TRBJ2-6	CASRDSRTGGASGANVLTF	TGTGCCAGCAGGGACTCCCGGACAGGGGGCGCGTCTGGGGCCAACGTCCTGACTTTC
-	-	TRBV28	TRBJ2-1	CASSQGGGNEQFF	TGTGCCAGCAGTCAGGGGGGCGGGAATGAGCAGTTCTTC
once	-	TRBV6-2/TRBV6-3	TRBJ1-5	CASSFRGFNQPQHF	TGTGCCAGCAGTTTCAGGGGATTCAATCAGCCCCAGCATTTT
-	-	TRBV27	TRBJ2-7	CASGPTTRTLEQYF	TGTGCCAGCGGCCCCACGACTAGGACCCTAGAGCAGTACTTC
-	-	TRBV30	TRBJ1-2	CAWRTGGRRWGYGYTF	TGTGCCTGGAGGACCGGGGGGCGCAGGTGGGGCTATGGCTACACCTTC
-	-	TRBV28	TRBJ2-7	CASSLSLQAPYEQYF	TGTGCCAGCAGTTTATCACTCCAGGCTCCCTACGAGCAGTACTTC
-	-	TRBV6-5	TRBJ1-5	CASTSSSNQPQHF	TGTGCCAGCACTTCTAGTAGCAATCAGCCCCAGCATTTT
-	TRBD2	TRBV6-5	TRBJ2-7	CASKDSGGTYEQYF	TGTGCCAGCAAGGACAGCGGGGGGACCTACGAGCAGTACTTC
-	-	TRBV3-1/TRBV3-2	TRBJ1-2	CASSQDRTGYGYTF	TGTGCCAGCAGCCAAGATCGAACAGGATATGGCTACACCTTC
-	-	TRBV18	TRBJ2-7	CASSPEGFSSYEQYF	TGTGCCAGCTCACCAGAGGGCTTTAGCTCCTACGAGCAGTACTTC
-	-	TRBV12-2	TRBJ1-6	CASRLNRVWGSPLHF	TGTGCAAGTCGCTTAAACAGGGTCTGGGGTTCACCCCTCCACTTT
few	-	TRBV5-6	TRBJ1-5	CASSGRTDYSNQPQHF	TGTGCCAGCAGCGGAAGGACAGATTATAGCAATCAGCCCCAGCATTTT
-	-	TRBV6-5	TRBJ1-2	CASIPTQGIPYGYTF	TGTGCCAGCATCCCCACTCAGGGGATTCCCTATGGCTACACCTTC
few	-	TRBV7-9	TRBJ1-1	CASSAGLLTEAFF	TGTGCCAGCAGCGCGGGCCTGCTGACTGAAGCTTTCTTT
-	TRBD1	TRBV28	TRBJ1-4	CASSEDRGRGEKLFF	TGTGCCAGCAGCGAAGACAGGGGGCGGGGGGAAAAACTGTTTTTT
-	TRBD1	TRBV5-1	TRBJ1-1	CASSLARGPGGPDTEAFF	TGCGCCAGCAGCTTGGCCCGAGGGCCAGGGGGCCCAGACACTGAAGCTTTCTTT
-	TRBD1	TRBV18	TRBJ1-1	CASSPSSTGGNTEAFF	TGTGCCAGCTCACCATCCTCGACAGGGGGCAACACTGAAGCTTTCTTT
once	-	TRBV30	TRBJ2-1	CAWRWGRNNEQFF	TGTGCCTGGAGGTGGGGCAGAAACAATGAGCAGTTCTTC
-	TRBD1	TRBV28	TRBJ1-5	CASSLQPGGSYQPQHF	TGTGCCAGCAGTTTGCAACCAGGGGGGTCCTATCAGCCCCAGCATTTT
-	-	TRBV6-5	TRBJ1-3	CASSSTGSSGNTIYF	TGTGCCAGCAGTTCGACGGGGAGCTCTGGAAACACCATATATTTT
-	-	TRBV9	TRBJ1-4	CASSSSSVNEKLFF	TGTGCCAGCAGCTCTTCCTCAGTGAATGAAAAACTGTTTTTT
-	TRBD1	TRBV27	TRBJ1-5	CASSPRDRGQPQHF	TGTGCCAGCAGTCCCCGGGACAGGGGACAGCCCCAGCATTTT
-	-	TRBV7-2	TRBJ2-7	CASSTTVSSYEQYF	TGTGCCAGCAGTACCACAGTTAGCTCCTACGAGCAGTACTTC
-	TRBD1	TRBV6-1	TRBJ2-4	CASSEPRDRGDIQYF	TGTGCCAGCAGTGAACCCCGGGACAGGGGAGACATTCAGTACTTC
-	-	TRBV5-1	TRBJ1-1	CASSPVGSLNTEAFF	TGCGCCAGCAGCCCGGTGGGCAGTTTGAACACTGAAGCTTTCTTT